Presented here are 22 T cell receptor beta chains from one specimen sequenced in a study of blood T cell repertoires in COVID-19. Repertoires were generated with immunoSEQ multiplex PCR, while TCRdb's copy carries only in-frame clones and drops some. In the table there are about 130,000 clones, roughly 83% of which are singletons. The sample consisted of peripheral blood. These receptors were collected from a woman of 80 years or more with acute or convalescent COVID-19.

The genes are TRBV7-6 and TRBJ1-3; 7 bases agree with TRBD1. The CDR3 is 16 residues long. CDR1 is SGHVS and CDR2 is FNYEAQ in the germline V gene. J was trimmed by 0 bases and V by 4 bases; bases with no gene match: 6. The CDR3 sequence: CASSSGTVYSGNTIYF. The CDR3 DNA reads TGTGCCAGCAGCTCCGGGACAGTCTACTCTGGAAACACCATATATTTT.

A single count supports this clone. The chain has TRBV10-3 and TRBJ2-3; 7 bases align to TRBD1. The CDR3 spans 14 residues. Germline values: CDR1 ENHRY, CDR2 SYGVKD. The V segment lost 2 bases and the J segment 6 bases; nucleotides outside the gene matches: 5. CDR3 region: CAISETTGTDTQYF. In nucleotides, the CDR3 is TGTGCCATCAGTGAGACGACAGGGACGGATACGCAGTATTTT.

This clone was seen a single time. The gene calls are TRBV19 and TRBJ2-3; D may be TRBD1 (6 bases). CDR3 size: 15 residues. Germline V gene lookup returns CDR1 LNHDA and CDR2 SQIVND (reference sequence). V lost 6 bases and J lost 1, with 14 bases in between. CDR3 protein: CASSSQGFGTDTQYF. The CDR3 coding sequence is TGTGCCAGTAGCTCTCAGGGGTTTGGCACAGATACGCAGTATTTT.

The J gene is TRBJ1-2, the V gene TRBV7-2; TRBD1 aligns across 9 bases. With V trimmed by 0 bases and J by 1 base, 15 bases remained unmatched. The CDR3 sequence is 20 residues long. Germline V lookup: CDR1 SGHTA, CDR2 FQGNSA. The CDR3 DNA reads TGTGCCAGCAGCTTAGCGGGGACAGGGTTCACGCCTACGCATAACTATGGCTACACCTTC. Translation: CASSLAGTGFTPTHNYGYTF.

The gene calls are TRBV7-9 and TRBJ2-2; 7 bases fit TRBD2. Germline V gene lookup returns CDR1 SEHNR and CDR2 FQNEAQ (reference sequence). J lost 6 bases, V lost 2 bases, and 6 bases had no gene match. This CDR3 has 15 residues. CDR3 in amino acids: CASSLTSDPPGELFF. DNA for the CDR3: TGTGCCAGCAGCTTAACTAGCGATCCCCCCGGGGAGCTGTTTTTT.

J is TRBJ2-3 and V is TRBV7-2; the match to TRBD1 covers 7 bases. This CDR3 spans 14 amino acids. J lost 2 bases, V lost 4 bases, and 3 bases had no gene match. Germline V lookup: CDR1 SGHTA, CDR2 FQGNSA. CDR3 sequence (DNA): TGTGCCAGCAGCTCCGGGACAGCCACAGATACGCAGTATTTT. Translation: CASSSGTATDTQYF.

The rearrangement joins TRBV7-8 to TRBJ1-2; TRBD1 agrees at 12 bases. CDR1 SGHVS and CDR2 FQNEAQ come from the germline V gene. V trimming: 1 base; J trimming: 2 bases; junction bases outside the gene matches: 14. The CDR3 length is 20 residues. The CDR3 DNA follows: TGTGCCAGCAGCTTAGGAATCCCGGGACAGGGGGCGCGGGGGAACTATGGCTACACCTTC. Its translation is CASSLGIPGQGARGNYGYTF.

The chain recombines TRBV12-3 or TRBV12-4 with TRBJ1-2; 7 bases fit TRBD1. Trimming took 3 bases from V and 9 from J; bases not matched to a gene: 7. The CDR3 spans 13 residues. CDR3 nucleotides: TGTGCCAGCAGTTTTACAGGGGAAGGGCGCTACACCTTC. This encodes CASSFTGEGRYTF.

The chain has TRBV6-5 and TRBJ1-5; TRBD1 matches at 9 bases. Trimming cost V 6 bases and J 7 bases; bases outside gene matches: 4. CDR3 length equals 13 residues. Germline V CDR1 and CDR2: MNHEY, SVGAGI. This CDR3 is CASRGQGVQPQHF. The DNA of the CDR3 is TGTGCCAGCAGGGGACAGGGCGTCCAGCCCCAGCATTTT.

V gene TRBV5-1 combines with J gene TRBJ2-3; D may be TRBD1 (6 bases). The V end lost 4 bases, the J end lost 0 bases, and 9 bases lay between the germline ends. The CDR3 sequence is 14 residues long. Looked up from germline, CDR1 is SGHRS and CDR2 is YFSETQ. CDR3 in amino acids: CASSRDTSTDTQYF. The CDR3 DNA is TGCGCCAGCAGCCGGGACACAAGCACAGATACGCAGTATTTT. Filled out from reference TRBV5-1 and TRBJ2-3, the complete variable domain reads KAGVTQTPRYLIKTRGQQVTLSCSPISGHRSVSWYQQTPGQGLQFLFEYFSETQRNKGNFPGRFSGRQFSNSRSEMNVSTLELGDSALYLCASSRDTSTDTQYFGPGTRLTVL.

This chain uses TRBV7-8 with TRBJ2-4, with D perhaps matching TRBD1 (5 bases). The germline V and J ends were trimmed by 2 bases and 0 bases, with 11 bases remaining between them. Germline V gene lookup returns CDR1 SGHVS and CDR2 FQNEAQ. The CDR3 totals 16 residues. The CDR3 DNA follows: TGTGCCAGCAGCTTAAGGGGCGATATAGCCAAAAACATTCAGTACTTC. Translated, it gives CASSLRGDIAKNIQYF. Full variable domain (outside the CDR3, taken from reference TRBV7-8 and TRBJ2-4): GAGVSQSPRYKVAKRGQDVALRCDPISGHVSLFWYQQALGQGPEFLTYFQNEAQLDKSGLPSDRFFAERPEGSVSTLKIQRTQQEDSAVYLCASSLRGDIAKNIQYFGAGTRLSVL.

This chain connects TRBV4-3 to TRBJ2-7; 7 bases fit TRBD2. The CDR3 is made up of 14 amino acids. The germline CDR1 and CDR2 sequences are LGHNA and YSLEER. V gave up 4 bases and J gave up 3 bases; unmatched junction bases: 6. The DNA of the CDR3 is TGCGCCAGCAGCCGGCAACCGGGAGGCTACGAGCAGTACTTC. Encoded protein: CASSRQPGGYEQYF.

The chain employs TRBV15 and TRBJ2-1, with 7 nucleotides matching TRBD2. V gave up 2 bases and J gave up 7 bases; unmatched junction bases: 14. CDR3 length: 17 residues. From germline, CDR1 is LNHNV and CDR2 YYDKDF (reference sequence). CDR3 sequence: CATSRPSLSGGRNEQFF. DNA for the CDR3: TGTGCCACCAGCAGACCGTCCCTATCCGGGGGGAGAAATGAGCAGTTCTTC.

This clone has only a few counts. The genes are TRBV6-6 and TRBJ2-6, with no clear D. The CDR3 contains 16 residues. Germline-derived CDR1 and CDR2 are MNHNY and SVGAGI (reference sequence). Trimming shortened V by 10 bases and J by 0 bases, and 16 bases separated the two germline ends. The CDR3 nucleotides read TGTGCCACCTACTCAATTCAAAGCTCTGGGGCCAACGTCCTGACTTTC. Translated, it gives CATYSIQSSGANVLTF.

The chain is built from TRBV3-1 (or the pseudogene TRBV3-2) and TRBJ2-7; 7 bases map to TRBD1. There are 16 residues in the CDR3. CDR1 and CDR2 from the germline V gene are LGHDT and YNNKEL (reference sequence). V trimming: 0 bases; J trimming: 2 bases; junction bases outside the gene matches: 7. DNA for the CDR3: TGTGCCAGCAGCCAAGACGCCGGGACAGTACCCTACGAGCAGTACTTC. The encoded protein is CASSQDAGTVPYEQYF.

The CDR3 here is CASSLNGGWNSPLHF. The DNA for the CDR3 is TGTGCCAGCAGCTTGAATGGGGGGTGGAATTCACCCCTCCACTTT. The chain is built from TRBV7-6 and TRBJ1-6; the D gene is possibly TRBD1 (5 bases). The germline V and J ends were trimmed by 3 bases and 7 bases, with 13 bases remaining between them. The CDR3 has 15 amino acids. Germline CDR1 SGHVS, CDR2 FNYEAQ.

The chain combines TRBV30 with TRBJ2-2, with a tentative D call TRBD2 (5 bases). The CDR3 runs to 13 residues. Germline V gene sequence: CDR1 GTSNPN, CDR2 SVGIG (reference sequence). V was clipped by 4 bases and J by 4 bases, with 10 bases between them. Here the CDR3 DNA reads TGTGCCTGGAAACCCACTAGCACCGGGGAGCTGTTTTTT. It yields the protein CAWKPTSTGELFF.

CDR3 in DNA: TGTGCCAGTAGTATATGGGGGGGGCGCAATCAGCCCCAGCATTTT. The encoded protein is CASSIWGGRNQPQHF. The J gene is TRBJ1-5, the V gene TRBV19; a weak D match, TRBD1 (6 bases). CDR3 size: 15 residues. Between the trimmed V and J ends, which lost 2 bases and 2 bases, there was a span of 10 bases. CDR1 and CDR2 (germline): LNHDA, SQIVND (reference sequence).

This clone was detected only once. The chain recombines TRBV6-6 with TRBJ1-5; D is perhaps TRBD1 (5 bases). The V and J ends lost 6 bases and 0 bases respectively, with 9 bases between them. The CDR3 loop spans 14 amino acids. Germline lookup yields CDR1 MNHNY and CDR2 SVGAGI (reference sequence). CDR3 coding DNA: TGTGCCAGCAGGCCAGGGCCTAGCAATCAGCCCCAGCATTTT. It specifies CASRPGPSNQPQHF.

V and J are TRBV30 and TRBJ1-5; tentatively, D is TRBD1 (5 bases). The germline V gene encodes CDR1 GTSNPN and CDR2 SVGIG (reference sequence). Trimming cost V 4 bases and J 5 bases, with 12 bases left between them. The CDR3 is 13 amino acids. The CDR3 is CAWNPGYDQPQHF. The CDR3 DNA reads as TGTGCCTGGAACCCAGGGTATGATCAGCCCCAGCATTTT.

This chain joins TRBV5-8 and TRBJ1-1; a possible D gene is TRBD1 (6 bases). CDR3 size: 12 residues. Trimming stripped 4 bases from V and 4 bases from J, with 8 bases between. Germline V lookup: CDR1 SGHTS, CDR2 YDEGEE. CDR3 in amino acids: CASSRTVTEAFF. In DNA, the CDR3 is TGTGCCAGCAGCCGGACAGTCACTGAAGCTTTCTTT.

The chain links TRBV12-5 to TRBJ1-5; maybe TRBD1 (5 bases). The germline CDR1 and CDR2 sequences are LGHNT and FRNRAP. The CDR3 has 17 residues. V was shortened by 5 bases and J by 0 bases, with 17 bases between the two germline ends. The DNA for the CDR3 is TGTGCTAGTGGTAACCCTACAGGCCAGTATAGCAATCAGCCCCAGCATTTT. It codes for CASGNPTGQYSNQPQHF.